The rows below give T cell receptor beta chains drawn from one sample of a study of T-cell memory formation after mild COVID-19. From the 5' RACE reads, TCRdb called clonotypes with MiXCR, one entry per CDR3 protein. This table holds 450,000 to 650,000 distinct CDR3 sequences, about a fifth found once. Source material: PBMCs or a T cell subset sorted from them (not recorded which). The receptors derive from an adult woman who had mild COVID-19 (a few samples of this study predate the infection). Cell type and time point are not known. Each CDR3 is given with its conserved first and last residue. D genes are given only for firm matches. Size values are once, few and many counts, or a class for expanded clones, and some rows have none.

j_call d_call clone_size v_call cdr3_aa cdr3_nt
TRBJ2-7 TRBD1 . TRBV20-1 CSAIPGQGAGEQYF TGCAGTGCAATACCGGGACAGGGTGCGGGGGAGCAGTACTTC
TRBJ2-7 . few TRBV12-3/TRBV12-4 CASSLAAGREQYF TGTGCCAGCAGTTTAGCAGCGGGTCGGGAGCAGTACTTC
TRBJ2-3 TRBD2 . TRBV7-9 CASSVTSGGAADTQYF TGTGCCAGCAGCGTAACCAGCGGGGGGGCTGCAGATACGCAGTATTTT
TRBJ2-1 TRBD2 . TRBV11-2 CASSSGLAGLYNEQFF TGTGCCAGCAGCTCGGGACTAGCGGGGCTCTACAATGAGCAGTTCTTC
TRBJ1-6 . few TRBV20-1 CSARESPLHF TGCAGTGCTAGAGAATCACCCCTCCACTTT
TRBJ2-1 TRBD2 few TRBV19 CASSKAGGAGDEQFF TGTGCCAGTAGTAAGGCGGGAGGGGCCGGTGACGAGCAGTTCTTC
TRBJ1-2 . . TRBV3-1 CASSREDVSTDGYTF TGTGCCAGCAGCCGGGAAGACGTCAGTACCGATGGCTACACCTTC
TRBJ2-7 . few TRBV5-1 CASSNWNEQYF TGCGCCAGCAGCAACTGGAACGAGCAGTACTTC
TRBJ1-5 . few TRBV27 CASSFRGADQPQHF TGTGCCAGCAGTTTCAGGGGCGCCGATCAGCCCCAGCATTTT
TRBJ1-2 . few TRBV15 CATSSAWGGEGYTF TGTGCCACCAGCAGTGCCTGGGGCGGCGAAGGCTACACCTTC
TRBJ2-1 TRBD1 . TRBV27 CASSKGQTHNEQFF TGTGCCAGCAGCAAGGGACAGACCCACAATGAGCAGTTCTTC
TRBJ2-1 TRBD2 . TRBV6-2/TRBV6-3 CASSYSNSGTSGRLIDNEQFF TGTGCCAGCAGTTACTCGAACTCCGGGACTAGCGGGAGGCTTATCGACAATGAGCAGTTCTTC
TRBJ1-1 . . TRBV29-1 CSVEGVLGTNDAFF TGCAGCGTTGAGGGGGTATTAGGGACCAACGATGCTTTCTTT